This TCR beta chain was documented in a study of T-cell reconstitution after alpha-beta-depleted transplantation in children. This CDR3 is 14 amino acids long. The TCRbeta library incorporated unique molecular identifiers. Using its own MiXCR run on the PCR reads, TCRdb lists one record per CDR3 protein. The table lists 85,000 to 120,000 distinct CDR3 sequences, around 6% of them singletons, with about 6% in the top ten. The rearrangement links TRBV21-1 to TRBJ1-6; TRBD1, the table's D call, lacks a check against the DNA. TRBV21-1 is deemed a pseudogene. This specimen was PBMCs, mostly from graft donor cells, taken 60 days after TCRalphabeta/CD19-depleted stem cell transplant. The sequence was collected from a female patient aged 2-10 years who had a stem cell transplant for Fanconi anemia, so the T cells may come from the graft donor. The CDR3 DNA sequence: TGTGCCAGCAGCAAAGGAGGGGACAATTCACCCCTCCACTTT. Encoded protein: CASSKGGDNSPLHF.